These 26 T cell receptor beta chains share one sample of origin, sequenced in a study of human T cells and chemical hapten exposure. Time point in this sample: pre-sensitization, week 0. The treatment here: therapeutic diphenylcyclopropenone sensitization with weekly scalp DPC. TCRdb reprocessed the RACE reads with MiXCR, giving one entry per CDR3 protein. The profile shows around 380,000 distinct CDR3 sequences, around 5.5% of them singletons. Here the sequenced sample was whole blood, taken in connection with sensitization to the hapten diphenylcyclopropenone (DPC). Source of these receptors: a woman under 30 with alopecia areata. Some clones in this sample may be carry-over from other donors' samples.

This rearrangement joins TRBV3-1 to TRBJ2-5; the D is unclear. This CDR3 has 15 amino acids. Germline V gives CDR1 LGHDT, CDR2 YNNKEL (reference sequence). The V and J ends lost 1 base and 2 bases respectively, with 11 bases between them. The chain's CDR3 is CASSQGPVGQETQYF. CDR3 in DNA: TGTGCCAGCAGCCAAGGACCAGTGGGACAAGAGACCCAGTACTTC.

This clonotype was seen at least ten times. CDR3 sequence (DNA): TGTGCCAGCAGTACAGGGGAAGAGACCCAGTACTTC. Residues: CASSTGEETQYF. The gene calls are TRBV12-3 or TRBV12-4 and TRBJ2-5; 7 bases line up with TRBD1. Germline trimming cut 5 bases from V and 3 bases from J; bases unmatched to any gene: 0. The CDR3 sequence is 12 residues long.

This clonotype showed up many times. The CDR3 protein is CASSPSIQGGPNTEAFF. The CDR3 bases are TGTGCCAGCAGCCCATCCATCCAGGGGGGTCCGAACACTGAAGCTTTCTTT. V usage is TRBV9 and J usage is TRBJ1-1; 7 bases are shared with TRBD1. The CDR3 spans 17 residues. V shed 4 bases and J 1 base; nucleotides not matched to a gene: 13. Looked up from germline, CDR1 is SGDLS and CDR2 is YYNGEE. The full variable domain, its missing parts supplied by reference TRBV9 and TRBJ1-1, is DSGVTQTPKHLITATGQRVTLRCSPRSGDLSVYWYQQSLDQGLQFLIQYYNGEERAKGNILERFSAQQFPDLHSELNLSSLELGDSALYFCASSPSIQGGPNTEAFFGQGTRLTVV.

This clonotype came up a few times. This chain joins TRBV18 and TRBJ2-2; D unclear. Germline CDR1 KGHSH, CDR2 LQKENI. The CDR3 has 14 amino acids. Trimming left V 0 bases short and J 5 bases short, with 7 bases between. CDR3 DNA sequence: TGTGCCAGCTCACCACCGGAAGGGACCGGGGAGCTGTTTTTT. It is translated as CASSPPEGTGELFF. Full variable domain (missing parts from reference TRBV18 and TRBJ2-2): NAGVMQNPRHLVRRRGQEARLRCSPMKGHSHVYWYRQLPEEGLKFMVYLQKENIIDESGMPKERFSAEFPKEGPSILRIQQVVRGDSAAYFCASSPPEGTGELFFGEGSRLTVL.

This clonotype was detected only a few times. V usage is TRBV10-3 and J usage is TRBJ2-3; TRBD2 agrees at 7 bases. Germline V lookup: CDR1 ENHRY, CDR2 SYGVKD. V gave up 4 bases and J gave up 6 bases; unmatched junction bases: 13. The CDR3 spans 16 residues. Written as DNA, the CDR3 is TGTGCCATCAGTGGGGAGGGTGCGGGGAGCTCGGATACGCAGTATTTT. Translating it yields CAISGEGAGSSDTQYF.

This clonotype came up many times. The rearrangement links TRBV16 to TRBJ2-1, with 7 bases fitting TRBD2. The germline CDR1 and CDR2 sequences are KGHSY and FQNENV. The CDR3 has 17 amino acids. V gave up 0 bases and J gave up 3 bases; unmatched junction bases: 8. The CDR3 DNA follows: TGTGCCAGCAGCCAATCGAGGGCTAGCGGTGACTACAATGAGCAGTTCTTC. This translates into CASSQSRASGDYNEQFF.

DNA of the CDR3: TGTGCCAGCAGCCCATTCAGGGGCGGGACTGAAGCTTTCTTT. Amino acid sequence: CASSPFRGGTEAFF. V gene TRBV13 combines with J gene TRBJ1-1; a weak D match, TRBD1 (6 bases). Between the trimmed V and J ends, which lost 5 bases and 5 bases, there was a span of 15 bases. Germline V gene sequence: CDR1 PRHDT, CDR2 FYEKMQ (reference sequence). The CDR3 extends over 14 amino acids.

The rearrangement joins TRBV3-1 to TRBJ2-7; TRBD2 aligns across 8 bases. The CDR3 has 14 amino acids. The germline V gene encodes CDR1 LGHDT and CDR2 YNNKEL (reference sequence). V lost 0 bases and J lost 4; bases outside the gene matches: 2. CDR3 amino acids: CASSQEGGGYEQYF. In nucleotides, the CDR3 is TGTGCCAGCAGCCAAGAGGGCGGGGGGTACGAGCAGTACTTC.

As for this clonotype: Being one base from a much bigger clone, this may be a read error. V and J are TRBV4-3 and TRBJ2-3; the D gene could be TRBD1 or TRBD2 (5 bases each). CDR3 length: 16 residues. The germline V gene encodes CDR1 LGHNA and CDR2 YSLEER. This CDR3 is CAGSQAREIGTDTQYF. The DNA of the CDR3 is TGCGCCGGCAGCCAAGCCAGGGAGATAGGGACAGATACGCAGTATTTT.

The V and J genes are TRBV2 and TRBJ2-7, with 7 bases that match TRBD1. CDR1 is SNHLY, CDR2 FYNNEI, per germline. The CDR3 runs to 13 residues. With 7 bases clipped from V and 7 bases from J, the junction kept 10 bases outside the gene matches. The CDR3 here is CASTRDSEREQYF. The CDR3 region has the DNA TGTGCCAGCACCCGGGACAGCGAAAGGGAGCAGTACTTC.

There are a few counts of this clonotype. V and J are TRBV18 and TRBJ2-7; D may match TRBD1 or TRBD2 (5 bases each). The CDR3 length is 15 residues. CDR1 KGHSH and CDR2 LQKENI come from the germline V gene. V gave up 5 bases and J gave up 5 bases, with 19 bases separating them. The CDR3 bases are TGTGCCAGCTCAATTTCGCCGGGACCTTTGGACGAGCAGTACTTC. As protein: CASSISPGPLDEQYF.

This clonotype was observed at least ten times. CDR3 sequence reads: CASTSGGIDTQYF. Here the CDR3 DNA reads TGTGCCAGTACTAGCGGGGGAATAGATACGCAGTATTTT. The chain is built from TRBV2 and TRBJ2-3; 11 bases are a match to TRBD2. CDR1 and CDR2 (germline): SNHLY, FYNNEI. With 9 bases clipped from V and 5 bases from J, the junction kept 4 bases outside the gene matches. The CDR3 covers 13 residues.

This clonotype was recorded at least ten times. The chain couples TRBV4-2 to TRBJ2-5; 12 bases line up with TRBD2. J gave up 2 bases and V 4 bases, and 2 bases lay outside the gene matches. There are 15 residues in the CDR3. Germline CDR1 LGHNA, CDR2 YNFKEQ. CDR3 loop: CASSLGTSGQETQYF. In DNA form, the CDR3 reads TGTGCCAGCAGCCTCGGGACTAGCGGGCAAGAGACCCAGTACTTC.

This clonotype was detected many times. V gene TRBV18 combines with J gene TRBJ2-2, with D perhaps matching TRBD1 (6 bases). There are 15 residues in the CDR3. V was clipped by 5 bases and J by 0 bases, with 10 bases between them. Germline V gives CDR1 KGHSH, CDR2 LQKENI. CDR3 nucleotide sequence: TGTGCCAGCTCAGGACAGCCCGCGAACACCGGGGAGCTGTTTTTT. It specifies CASSGQPANTGELFF.

The table lists this clonotype with a few counts. The chain combines TRBV12-3 or TRBV12-4 with TRBJ2-3; D uncertain. V was cut by 6 bases and J by 4 bases, with 20 bases left in between. This CDR3 is built from 16 residues. The DNA for the CDR3 is TGTGCCAGCAGCTGGACCCAGTTTCAGCCAGCAGATACGCAGTATTTT. This translates into CASSWTQFQPADTQYF.

This clonotype has a count of ten or more. This rearrangement joins TRBV12-3 or TRBV12-4 to TRBJ1-5; 9 nucleotides align to TRBD1. This CDR3 spans 14 amino acids. V lost 3 bases to trimming and J lost 7 bases; unmatched junction nucleotides: 4. The CDR3 loop reads CASSLTGGGQPQHF. The CDR3 nucleotides read TGTGCCAGCAGTTTGACAGGGGGAGGGCAGCCCCAGCATTTT.

This clonotype was seen ten or more times. The V and J genes are TRBV9 and TRBJ1-2; maybe TRBD1 (5 bases). The length of the CDR3 is 14 residues. Germline CDR1 reads SGDLS; CDR2 reads YYNGEE. V shed 0 bases and J shed 7 bases, with 13 bases lying between them. The CDR3 reads CASSVGGDPLGYTF. The DNA for the CDR3 is TGTGCCAGCAGCGTAGGGGGGGACCCCCTTGGCTACACCTTC.

There are a few counts of this clonotype. The V and J genes are TRBV3-1 and TRBJ2-3; TRBD1 or TRBD2 may be the D gene (5 bases each). This CDR3 contains 14 residues. With 7 bases removed from V and 1 base from J, the gap between germline ends came to 12 bases. Germline V gives CDR1 LGHDT, CDR2 YNNKEL (reference sequence). The DNA of the CDR3 is TGTGCCAGCAAAGCCAGGGACCGCACAGATACGCAGTATTTT. Protein: CASKARDRTDTQYF.

This clonotype was observed many times. This chain uses TRBV11-2 with TRBJ2-3; a possible D gene is TRBD2 (6 bases). The V and J ends lost 1 base and 2 bases respectively, with 13 bases between them. The CDR3 runs 16 residues. Germline CDR1 is SGHAT and CDR2 is FQNNGV. The CDR3 loop reads CASSLGGTWTTDTQYF. As DNA, the CDR3 is TGTGCCAGCAGCTTAGGGGGGACTTGGACCACAGATACGCAGTATTTT.

The table lists this clonotype with a few counts. This chain connects TRBV27 to TRBJ2-4; D perhaps matches TRBD1 (6 bases). The germline gives CDR1 MNHEY, CDR2 SMNVEV (reference sequence). The CDR3 sequence is 16 residues long. The V end lost 4 bases, the J end lost 9 bases, and 22 bases lay between the germline ends. In DNA, the CDR3 is TGTGCCAGCAGTTCTCTTCACAGGGTCGAAGCTTGCATTCAGTACTTC. Translating gives CASSSLHRVEACIQYF.

This clonotype was found many times. V gene TRBV12-3 or TRBV12-4 combines with J gene TRBJ1-5; D uncertain. The germline V and J ends were trimmed by 3 bases and 1 base, with 10 bases remaining between them. This CDR3 contains 15 residues. The CDR3 DNA follows: TGTGCCAGCAGTTTTTTTCGAGGAAGCAATCAGCCCCAGCATTTT. This codes for CASSFFRGSNQPQHF.

This clonotype was observed a handful of times. The chain employs TRBV20-1 and TRBJ1-3, with D tentatively TRBD1 (6 bases). V was trimmed by 5 bases and J by 2 bases, leaving 13 bases between them. Germline V gene sequence: CDR1 DFQATT, CDR2 SNEGSKA (reference sequence). The CDR3 extends over 14 amino acids. CDR3 sequence: CSAPIQGTGNTIYF. The CDR3 DNA reads as TGCAGTGCTCCCATTCAGGGGACTGGAAACACCATATATTTT.

This clonotype showed up many times. The chain employs TRBV20-1 and TRBJ1-1, with 9 positions matching TRBD1. V lost 6 bases to trimming and J lost 8 bases; unmatched junction nucleotides: 4. CDR1 is DFQATT, CDR2 SNEGSKA, per germline (reference sequence). The CDR3 consists of 11 residues. CDR3 nucleotides: TGCAGTGCGGACAGGGGCGACGAAGCTTTCTTT. This encodes CSADRGDEAFF.

The chain recombines TRBV29-1 with TRBJ1-1; 7 bases are shared with TRBD1. There are 13 residues in the CDR3. Germline CDR1 reads SQVTM; CDR2 reads ANQGSEA. Unmatched junction bases numbered 7, after V lost 5 bases and J lost 4 bases. CDR3 DNA sequence: TGCAGCGTTTTCCCAGGGGGAACCACTGAAGCTTTCTTT. This gives the protein CSVFPGGTTEAFF.

This clonotype was counted at least ten times. J is TRBJ1-6 and V is TRBV11-2; D not resolved. CDR1 and CDR2 from the germline V gene are SGHAT and FQNNGV. The V end was cut by 2 bases, the J end by 5 bases, with 19 bases between. There are 18 residues in the CDR3. The CDR3 nucleotides are TGTGCCAGCAGCTTAAACGTGGGAGGGTCTAGGAATAATTCACCCCTCCACTTT. Its translation is CASSLNVGGSRNNSPLHF.

As concerns this clonotype: At one of its ends the junction is not consistent with the germline gene, which may arise from a read error. This rearrangement joins TRBV7-7 to TRBJ2-2; D is unresolved. Germline CDR1 and CDR2: SSHAT and FNYEAQ (reference sequence). This CDR3 comprises 17 residues. CDR3 sequence (DNA): TGTGCTAGCAGCTTAGGACCGGGTGCGGTATTAACCGGGGAGCTGTTTTTT. This encodes CASSLGPGAVLTGELFF.